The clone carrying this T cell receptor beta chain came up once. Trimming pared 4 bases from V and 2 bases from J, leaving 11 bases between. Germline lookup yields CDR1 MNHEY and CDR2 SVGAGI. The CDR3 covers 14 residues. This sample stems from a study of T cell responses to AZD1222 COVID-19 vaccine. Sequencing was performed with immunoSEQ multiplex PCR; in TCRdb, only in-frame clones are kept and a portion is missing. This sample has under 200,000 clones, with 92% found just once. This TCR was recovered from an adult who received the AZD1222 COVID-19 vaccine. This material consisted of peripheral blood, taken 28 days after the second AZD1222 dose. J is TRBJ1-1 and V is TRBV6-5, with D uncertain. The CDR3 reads CASSSNSLNTEAFF. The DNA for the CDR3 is TGTGCCAGCAGTTCCAACAGTCTAAACACTGAAGCTTTCTTT.